Here is one T cell receptor (beta chain) with its context. The germline V and J ends were trimmed by 7 bases and 7 bases, with 20 bases remaining between them. CDR1 is MNHEY and CDR2 is SVGAGI in the germline V gene. The CDR3 contains 15 residues. The sample is drawn from a study of blood T cell repertoires in COVID-19. Method: immunoSEQ multiplex PCR; TCRdb's copy keeps in-frame clones and lacks some. This sample has 90,000 to 100,000 clones, with around nine tenths found just once. The sequencing sample was made of peripheral blood. The V and J genes are TRBV6-5 and TRBJ1-5; TRBD1 is a possible D gene (5 bases). This sequence originates from an older woman with COVID-19, enrolled during active disease. The CDR3 is CASNFSPPGWQPQHF. DNA of the CDR3: TGTGCCAGCAACTTTTCTCCCCCAGGGTGGCAGCCCCAGCATTTT.